This T cell receptor beta chain was recovered during a study of T cell responses to AZD1222 COVID-19 vaccine (dated by TCRdb to the early 2020s). Context from the whole study: A total of 230 to 250 trial participants underwent TCR sequencing, of whom some 210 received two doses of AZD1222 and about 25 received two doses of the MenACWY control vaccine. Trial participants were enrolled into age subgroups of 18-55, 56-69 and 70-plus years, which contained around 150, 29 and 61 TCR-sequenced participants, respectively. Study-level results and caveats: The 56-69-year group was small, and its depth increase did not reach significance, likely because of low power. Most participants were white British and females outnumbered males, and the authors suggested that clonal diversity may have been underestimated. Conclusions about previously exposed vaccinees are limited because only a handful of AZD1222 recipients were SARS-CoV-2 seropositive at baseline. Because no day 14 peak-response samples were available, the repertoires could be characterized only after the peak T cell response. Epitopes outside the regions mutated in the B.1.351 and B.1.1.7 variants were reportedly recognized by nearly half of the unique spike-specific TCRs. Vaccine-associated CD4 TCRs spanned the whole spike protein, with dominant responses in regions 160-218 and 743-854. Spike-specific TCR breadth and depth rose significantly after two AZD1222 doses compared with day 0 and with MenACWY recipients.

In the paper's terms, the time point label means: about 28 days (+/-7) after the second vaccine dose. AZD1222 recipients whose second dose came at about 4 weeks and those whose second dose came at about 12 weeks were combined into one group, since spike-specific TCR depth and breadth did not differ between the two schedules. Samples from vaccinated people were obtained from the UK trials COV001 and COV002, which included a single-blind randomized controlled phase 2/3 trial of AZD1222 (ChAdOx1 nCoV-19) in healthy adults. Trial participant PBMC samples were collected at day 0 and day 28 after the second dose for TCRbeta chain sequencing. Reading from cysteine to phenylalanine, the CDR3 counts 14 amino acids. The sequence is cut down to CDR3 DNA, 42 bases in frame from base 1. V loses 3 bases, J loses 1 base, and the germline ends lie 10 bases apart. The germline V gene sets CDR1 to SGHRS and CDR2 to YFSETQ.

The CDR3 regions of human TCRbeta chains were analyzed by immunosequencing. As for the authors' bioinformatics: Repertoire TCRs were checked for matches against a reference library of SARS-CoV-2-specific TCRs that had been generated using the MIRA antigen-specificity platform. Breadth meant the fraction of unique TCRs that were SARS-CoV-2-associated, whereas depth meant the fraction of total T cells that were SARS-CoV-2-associated. Using the MIRA data, each spike-specific TCR was mapped to the spike region that the TCR reacts to and placed in a CD4 or CD8 class. Log10-transformed breadth and depth values were compared by one-way ANOVA with Sidak's multiple comparisons tests. Entries here come from immuneACCESS through TCRdb and include only in-frame sequences with V and J called. Some clones fail to appear in such tables; in the studies checked, an unresolved V gene covers under half of the shortfall, and the cause of the remainder is unknown. V, J and clone size reflect that table, while D and trimming were determined from the DNA. The sample has more than 90,000 clones on record, about 89% of them singletons. 9.5% to 13% of the sample is held by the ten biggest clonotypes.

Details on this clone: Its antigen remains undetermined. Base quality data are lacking; no much larger clone is found one base away.

The chain links TRBV5-1 with TRBJ1-1, with TRBD1 as a weak D call on 6 bases. This receptor was identified in an adult who received the AZD1222 COVID-19 vaccine. Source: peripheral blood, taken 28 days after the second AZD1222 dose. The CDR3 has the sequence CASSSGAANTEAFF. The DNA sequence is given as TGCGCCAGCAGCTCAGGGGCGGCGAACACTGAAGCTTTCTTT.